A single sample is the source of the 8 T cell receptor beta chains below, sequenced in a study of OX40 agonist ivuxolimab in advanced cancers. The data were produced by immunoSEQ multiplex PCR, yet TCRdb's version contains in-frame clones alone and is incomplete. The sample has some 110,000 clones, around nine tenths seen once; the top ten hold approximately 0.52%. This material consisted of CD4+ or CD8+ T cells sorted from blood, taken in a trial of the OX40 agonist ivuxolimab. The receptors here all came from an adult with an advanced solid tumor such as melanoma, head and neck, liver or kidney cancer.

V gene TRBV9 combines with J gene TRBJ1-2; D call uncertain. In germline, CDR1 is SGDLS, CDR2 YYNGEE. The CDR3 contains 12 residues. Trimming cost V 1 base and J 4 bases, with 5 bases left between them. CDR3 in amino acids: CASSVQPYGYTF. The CDR3 nucleotides are TGTGCCAGCAGCGTACAGCCCTATGGCTACACCTTC.

V is TRBV6-4 and J is TRBJ2-7; 13 bases agree with TRBD2. The CDR3 loop spans 14 amino acids. V lost 4 bases, J lost 4 bases, and 1 base stayed unmatched. Germline assignment: CDR1 MRHNA and CDR2 SNTAGT. In DNA form, the CDR3 reads TGTGCCAGCAGTGTACTAGCGGGGGGGTACGAGCAGTACTTC. It codes for CASSVLAGGYEQYF.

The chain links TRBV4-3 to TRBJ1-4, with 7 positions matching TRBD1. This CDR3 comprises 13 residues. The J segment lost 5 bases and the V segment lost 6 bases, leaving 3 bases of the junction unmatched. Germline loops: CDR1 LGHNA, CDR2 YSLEER. CDR3 in DNA: TGCGCCAGCAGAGGACAGGTGAATGAAAAACTGTTTTTT. This sequence encodes CASRGQVNEKLFF.

The chain employs TRBV30 and TRBJ1-2; maybe TRBD1 (6 bases). Trimming removed 5 bases at V and 6 bases at J, with 19 bases between. The CDR3 is 14 residues long. In germline, CDR1 is GTSNPN, CDR2 SVGIG (reference sequence). The CDR3 reads CAWHSGGPLNGYTF. The DNA of the CDR3 is TGTGCCTGGCACTCCGGGGGCCCCCTCAATGGCTACACCTTC.

The V gene is TRBV27, the J gene TRBJ1-1; D uncertain. Germline CDR1 MNHEY, CDR2 SMNVEV (reference sequence). V lost 9 bases and J 1 base, leaving 9 bases between the germline ends. This CDR3 has 12 residues. CDR3 bases: TGTGCCAGTAACCGACCGAACACTGAAGCTTTCTTT. Its translation: CASNRPNTEAFF.

The rearrangement uses TRBV7-2 and TRBJ1-5; 9 nucleotides agree with TRBD1. The CDR3 extends over 15 amino acids. The trim removed 5 bases at V and 3 bases at J, leaving 5 bases unmatched. Germline CDR1 and CDR2: SGHTA and FQGNSA. Here the CDR3 DNA reads TGTGCCAGCAGCCGACAGGGGGATACCAATCAGCCCCAGCATTTT. It is translated as CASSRQGDTNQPQHF. Using reference TRBV7-2 and TRBJ1-5 for the parts outside the CDR3, the full variable domain is GAGVSQSPSNKVTEKGKDVELRCDPISGHTALYWYRQSLGQGLEFLIYFQGNSAPDKSGLPSDRFSAERTGGSVSTLTIQRTQQEDSAVYLCASSRQGDTNQPQHFGDGTRLSIL.

The chain joins TRBV7-2 to TRBJ1-4, with D possibly TRBD1 on 6 matching bases. Germline V CDR1 and CDR2: SGHTA, FQGNSA. V gave up 5 bases and J gave up 12 bases, with 25 bases separating them. The CDR3 is made up of 16 amino acids. CDR3 sequence (DNA): TGTGCCAGCAGCCCAGGGGCTGGACGGTCCCGGGGCGAACTGTTTTTT. Its translation: CASSPGAGRSRGELFF.

The count of this clone is one. The rearrangement joins TRBV9 to TRBJ2-3; no reliable D call. V dropped 4 bases and J dropped 0 bases, with 9 bases sitting between them. Per germline, CDR1 SGDLS and CDR2 YYNGEE. CDR3 length: 14 amino acids. The CDR3 bases are TGTGCCAGCAGCTTAGATATTAGCACAGATACGCAGTATTTT. Its translation is CASSLDISTDTQYF.